This T cell receptor beta chain was found in a study of cytomegalovirus exposure and HLA in healthy donors. Study conclusions and caveats: TCR association rates varied by HLA locus in a later analysis, with DRB1 highest and HLA-C lowest. Later genetic work tied a missense DCLRE1C variant to beta-chain V and J trimming. In a later analysis, donors in an Asian-associated ancestry cluster reportedly had fewer N-insertions in productive TCRs than the cohort mean.

Vbeta (60) and Jbeta (13) primers were used in the PCR. Clones were sequenced by immunoSEQ multiplex PCR, and TCRdb holds only the in-frame ones, with some missing. This table has about 210,000 clones, roughly 82% appearing once. On this clone: Its antigen remains unidentified.

The length of the CDR3 is 15 residues. Germline-derived CDR1 and CDR2 are SGDLS and YYNGEE. Trimming removed 0 bases at V and 7 bases at J, with 15 bases between. V and J are TRBV9 and TRBJ2-3, with D possibly TRBD2 on 5 matching bases. This clonotype originated in a man in his forties in good health and CMV-seropositive. The sequencing input was PBMCs. The CDR3 loop is CASSVGGSKDYTQYF. The CDR3 DNA is TGTGCCAGCAGCGTAGGAGGGTCCAAAGATTATACGCAGTATTTT.